These 14 T cell receptor beta chains came from one sample sequenced in a study of blood T cell repertoires in COVID-19. TCRdb's copy holds only in-frame clones and misses some; the assay was immunoSEQ multiplex PCR. Of approximately 220,000 clones listed, around 82% are singletons. Sample: peripheral blood. All receptors derive from a woman aged 25 to 45 who had recovered from COVID-19.

J is TRBJ1-2 and V is TRBV2; no reliable D call. Trimming stripped 3 bases from V and 6 bases from J, with 14 bases between. Germline lookup yields CDR1 SNHLY and CDR2 FYNNEI. CDR3 length equals 14 residues. The CDR3 here is CASSDPIGLHGYTF. The DNA for the CDR3 is TGTGCCAGCAGTGACCCAATTGGGCTCCATGGCTACACCTTC.

The genes are TRBV3-1 (or the pseudogene TRBV3-2) and TRBJ1-6; TRBD1 matches 11 bases. The CDR3 runs 17 residues. With V trimmed by 4 bases and J by 7 bases, 9 bases remained unmatched. Germline V lookup: CDR1 LGHDT, CDR2 YNNKEL (reference sequence). For the CDR3, the DNA is TGTGCCAGCAGCCTTCCCGGACAGGGGGCCAAAAATTCACCCCTCCACTTT. It yields the protein CASSLPGQGAKNSPLHF.

The J gene is TRBJ2-7, the V gene TRBV28, with D possibly TRBD2 on 6 matching bases. Trimming left V 9 bases short and J 0 bases short, with 12 bases between. This CDR3 comprises 13 residues. The germline V gene has CDR1 MDHEN and CDR2 SYDVKM. The DNA for the CDR3 is TGTGCCAGTGCGGGACTTATCTCCTACGAGCAGTACTTC. Amino acids: CASAGLISYEQYF.

The chain employs TRBV4-1 and TRBJ2-1; D is unresolved. The CDR3 consists of 15 residues. Germline V gives CDR1 MGHRA, CDR2 YSYEKL. Deletions cut 4 bases from V and 0 bases from J, with 10 bases between. In nucleotides, the CDR3 is TGCGCCAGCAGCCCCACTATGAGCTCCTACAATGAGCAGTTCTTC. Its translation is CASSPTMSSYNEQFF.

V is TRBV11-2 and J is TRBJ1-2; the match to TRBD1 covers 8 bases. CDR1 SGHAT and CDR2 FQNNGV come from the germline V gene. The CDR3 is 13 residues long. The junction had 2 bases not matched to a gene; V was cut back by 5 bases and J by 3 bases. The CDR3 DNA reads TGTGCCAGCAGCCCGACAGGGGACTATGGCTACACCTTC. Translation: CASSPTGDYGYTF.

The genes are TRBV4-2 and TRBJ1-5; D possibly corresponds to TRBD1 (5 bases). This CDR3 contains 13 residues. V was cut by 8 bases and J by 9 bases, with 17 bases left in between. Per germline, CDR1 LGHNA and CDR2 YNFKEQ. CDR3 loop: CASYSRDWGPQHF. As DNA, the CDR3 is TGTGCCAGCTACTCGAGGGACTGGGGGCCCCAGCATTTT.

This clone has only a few counts. The chain carries TRBV21-1 and TRBJ2-3; the D call in the table, TRBD1, was not verified against the DNA. TRBV21-1 is tagged as a pseudogene. The CDR3 loop spans 14 amino acids. This CDR3 is CASSGLQNTDTQYF. In DNA form, the CDR3 reads TGTGCCAGCAGCGGATTACAGAACACAGATACGCAGTATTTT.

The V gene is TRBV28, the J gene TRBJ2-5; 7 bases match TRBD2. Trimming cost V 3 bases and J 3 bases; bases outside gene matches: 4. The CDR3 contains 14 residues. In germline, CDR1 is MDHEN, CDR2 SYDVKM. The CDR3 is CASSFLGTKETQYF. CDR3 bases: TGTGCCAGCAGTTTCCTAGGGACTAAAGAGACCCAGTACTTC.

The rearrangement links TRBV6-5 to TRBJ2-1; 9 bases match TRBD2. Per the germline V gene, CDR1 is MNHEY and CDR2 is SVGAGI. The junction had 8 bases not matched to a gene; V was cut back by 6 bases and J by 8 bases. This CDR3 comprises 14 residues. This CDR3 is CASRASGVIYEQFF. The CDR3 DNA is TGTGCCAGCAGGGCTAGCGGGGTCATCTATGAGCAGTTCTTC.

The chain uses TRBV21-1 and TRBJ1-2; the table's D gene call, TRBD1, was not cross checked with the DNA. TRBV21-1 is labeled a pseudogene. This CDR3 is 16 amino acids long. CDR3 loop: CASSIRQGETNYGYTF. CDR3 nucleotide sequence: TGTGCCAGCAGCATACGACAGGGGGAAACTAACTATGGCTACACCTTC.

V is TRBV5-4 and J is TRBJ2-3; 11 bases line up with TRBD2. From germline, CDR1 is SGHNT and CDR2 YYREEE (reference sequence). The J segment lost 3 bases and the V segment lost 6 bases, leaving 6 bases of the junction unmatched. The CDR3 contains 15 residues. The CDR3 loop is CASTLAGGLTDTQYF. CDR3 sequence (DNA): TGTGCCAGCACCCTAGCGGGAGGTCTTACAGATACGCAGTATTTT.

This chain connects TRBV21-1 to TRBJ2-5; the DNA was not used to check the table's D call, TRBD2. TRBV21-1 is reported as a pseudogene. This CDR3 comprises 13 residues. CDR3 loop: CASSAWGEETQYF. CDR3 nucleotide sequence: TGTGCCAGCAGCGCATGGGGGGAGGAGACCCAGTACTTC.

The chain joins TRBV30 to TRBJ1-2, with D hard to call. Trimming removed 0 bases from V and 8 bases from J, with 13 bases in between. Germline values: CDR1 GTSNPN, CDR2 SVGIG (reference sequence). The CDR3 consists of 13 residues. The DNA of the CDR3 is TGTGCCTGGAGTGTACTCGGCTACGGGGGCTACACCTTC. Its protein is CAWSVLGYGGYTF.

V usage is TRBV3-1 (or the pseudogene TRBV3-2) and J usage is TRBJ2-6; D might be TRBD2 (5 bases). The germline CDR1 and CDR2 sequences are LGHDT and YNNKEL (reference sequence). This CDR3 has 16 amino acids. Trimming took 0 bases from V and 4 from J, leaving 10 bases between them. The CDR3 region is CASSQEGRRGANVLTF. CDR3 DNA sequence: TGTGCCAGCAGCCAAGAAGGTAGGAGGGGGGCCAACGTCCTGACTTTC.